This TCR beta chain came from a study of T cell responses to AZD1222 COVID-19 vaccine. The V and J ends lost 6 bases and 1 base, in that order; junction bases with no gene match: 3. The CDR3 length is 14 residues. Per germline, CDR1 SNHLY and CDR2 FYNNEI. Data came from immunoSEQ multiplex PCR; TCRdb stores just in-frame clones and leaves some out. The sample holds approximately 77,000 clones, around 85% seen once. Note on this clone: Antigen unknown.

Findings and limits, study-wide: Among vaccine-associated CD4 TCRs, coverage spanned spike, with dominance at 160-218 and 743-854. Most donors were white British, females outnumbered males, and clonal diversity was possibly underestimated. Reportedly, close to half of spike-specific TCRs are directed against unmutated variant regions.

Pooled samples include second doses given at about 4 or 12 weeks. The material sequenced was peripheral blood, taken 28 days after the second AZD1222 dose. This TCR came from an adult who received the AZD1222 COVID-19 vaccine. This rearrangement joins TRBV2 to TRBJ2-5; 9 bases match TRBD2. The CDR3 loop reads CASRLLAGQETQYF. Here the CDR3 DNA reads TGTGCCAGCAGACTACTAGCGGGCCAAGAGACCCAGTACTTC.